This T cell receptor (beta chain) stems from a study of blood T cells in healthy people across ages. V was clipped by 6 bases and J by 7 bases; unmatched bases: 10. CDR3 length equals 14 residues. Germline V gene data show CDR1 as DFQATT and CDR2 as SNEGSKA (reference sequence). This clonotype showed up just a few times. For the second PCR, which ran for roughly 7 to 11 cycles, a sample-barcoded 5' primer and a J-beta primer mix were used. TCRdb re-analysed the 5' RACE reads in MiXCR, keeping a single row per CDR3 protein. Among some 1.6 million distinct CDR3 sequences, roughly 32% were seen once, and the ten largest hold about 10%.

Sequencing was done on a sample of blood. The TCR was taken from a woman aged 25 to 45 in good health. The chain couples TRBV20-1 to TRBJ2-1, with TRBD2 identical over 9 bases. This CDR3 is CSAQAGGPGNEQFF. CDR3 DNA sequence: TGCAGTGCCCAAGCGGGAGGTCCTGGTAATGAGCAGTTCTTC.